The present T cell receptor beta chain was sequenced within a study of shared clonotypes between healthy human individuals. The protocol was immunoSEQ multiplex PCR, while the TCRdb copy is restricted to in-frame clones and leaves out a portion. The sample yields approximately 2.5 million clones, over 85% seen once. CDR1 and CDR2 (germline): SGHRS, YFSETQ. V shed 2 bases and J shed 0 bases, with 10 bases lying between them. There are 15 residues in the CDR3. A remark on this clone: Other DNA sequences from this sample encode an identical CDR3 as well.

This sequence joins TRBV5-1 and TRBJ2-3; perhaps TRBD1 as D (5 bases). The sequenced material came from naive CD4+ T cells from PBMCs. Regarding subset: CD45RA+ positively selected. The sequence was collected from a man aged 18 to 29 in good health. Some clones in this sample may be carry-over from other donors' samples. CDR3 sequence reads: CASSLPAGSTDTQYF. The CDR3, as DNA: TGCGCCAGCAGCTTACCCGCAGGGAGCACAGATACGCAGTATTTT.